The entry below describes one T cell receptor (beta chain). Antigen: not known. It was version v3.0 of the immunoSEQ assay that was run at survey level. For each individual sample, sequencing targeted roughly 40,000-55,000 T-cell genomes. Sequenced by immunoSEQ multiplex PCR; TCRdb stores in-frame clones only, minus some. The sample yields more than 20,000 clones, about 80% seen once. The data derive from a study of long-term antiretroviral therapy in people with HIV. The CDR3 runs 16 residues. J lost 3 bases, V lost 5 bases, and 9 bases had no gene match. CDR1 is SGHVS, CDR2 FQNEAQ, per germline. Study findings and constraints: Clonal expansions arising prior to ART prevailed in the repertoire at every time point.

The sequenced sample was unsorted PBMCs, obtained 0.3 years after starting antiretroviral therapy. The TCR was taken from a man in his fifties or sixties with HIV. The V and J genes are TRBV7-8 and TRBJ2-1; 8 bases fit TRBD2. CDR3 coding DNA: TGTGCCAGCAGCCTACTACGTAGCGGGGACTACAATGAGCAGTTCTTC. It specifies CASSLLRSGDYNEQFF.